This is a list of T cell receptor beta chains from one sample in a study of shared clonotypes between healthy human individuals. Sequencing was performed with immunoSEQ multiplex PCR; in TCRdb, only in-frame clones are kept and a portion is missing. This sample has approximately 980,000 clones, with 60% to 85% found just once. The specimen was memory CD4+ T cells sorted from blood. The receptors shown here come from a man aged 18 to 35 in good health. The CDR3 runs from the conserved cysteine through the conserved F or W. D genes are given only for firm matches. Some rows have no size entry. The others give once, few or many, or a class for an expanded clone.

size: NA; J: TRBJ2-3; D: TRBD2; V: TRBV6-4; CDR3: CASSVGGGGDTQYF; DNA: TGTGCCAGCAGTGTTGGCGGGGGGGGAGATACGCAGTATTTT
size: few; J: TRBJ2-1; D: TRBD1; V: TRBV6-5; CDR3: CASRSYRGQNNEQFF; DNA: TGTGCCAGCAGGTCATACAGGGGACAAAACAATGAGCAGTTCTTC
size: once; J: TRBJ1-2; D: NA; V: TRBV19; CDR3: CASSIDRRAGYTF; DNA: TGTGCCAGTAGTATAGATCGGAGGGCCGGCTACACCTTC
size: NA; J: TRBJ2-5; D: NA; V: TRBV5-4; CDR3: CASSQVGAQETQYF; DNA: TGTGCCAGCAGCCAGGTTGGGGCCCAAGAGACCCAGTACTTC
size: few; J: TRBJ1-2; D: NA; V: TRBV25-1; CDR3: CASSEEGNYGYTF; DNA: TGTGCCAGCAGTGAAGAGGGTAACTATGGCTACACCTTC
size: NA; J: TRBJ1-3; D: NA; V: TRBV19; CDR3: CASSGEAGNTIYF; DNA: TGTGCCAGTAGTGGGGAAGCTGGAAACACCATATATTTT
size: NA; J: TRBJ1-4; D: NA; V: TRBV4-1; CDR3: CASSQNQQTTNEKLFF; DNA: TGCGCCAGCAGCCAAAACCAACAGACAACTAATGAAAAACTGTTTTTT
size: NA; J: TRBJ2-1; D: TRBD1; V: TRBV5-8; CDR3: CASSLPDRAANEQFF; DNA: TGTGCCAGCAGCCTGCCGGACAGGGCCGCCAATGAGCAGTTCTTC
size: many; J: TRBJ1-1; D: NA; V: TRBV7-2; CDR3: CASSLAFQNTEAFF; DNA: TGTGCCAGCAGCTTAGCTTTTCAGAACACTGAAGCTTTCTTT
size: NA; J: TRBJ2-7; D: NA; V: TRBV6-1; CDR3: CASTQGGYEGQYF; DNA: TGTGCCAGTACGCAGGGGGGCTACGAGGGGCAGTACTTC
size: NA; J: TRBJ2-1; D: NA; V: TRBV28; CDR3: CASSLFGPLRAEQFF; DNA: TGTGCCAGCAGTTTATTCGGTCCTTTAAGGGCTGAGCAGTTCTTC
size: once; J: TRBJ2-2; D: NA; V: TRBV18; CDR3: CASSRAGATGELFF; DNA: TGTGCCAGCTCACGGGCTGGGGCCACCGGGGAGCTGTTTTTT